The 5 T cell receptor beta chains in this list originate from one sample, sequenced in a study of a mutant IDH1 vaccine in newly diagnosed glioma. Their antigens remain unidentified. Sequencing used immunoSEQ multiplex PCR; TCRdb keeps in-frame clones, though not all of them. This table holds fewer than 55,000 clones, about 65% found once. Time point specified: week 47, end of study. Vaccine doses each comprised 300 ug of mutant IDH1 20-mer peptide, with topical imiquimod. The material sequenced was peripheral blood mononuclear cells (PBMCs), taken from a glioma patient whose treatment included an IDH1 peptide vaccine. These receptor sequences come from a man between 35 and 55 years old with glioma. Some clones in this sample may be carry-over from other donors' samples.

V usage is TRBV12-5 and J usage is TRBJ2-1; tentative D call: TRBD2 (5 bases). Germline assignment: CDR1 LGHNT and CDR2 FRNRAP. The ends were cut back, 9 bases at V and 0 bases at J, with 15 bases in the middle. CDR3 length equals 15 residues. The CDR3 DNA follows: TGTGCTAGCAGCCGGGGTGGTACCTCCTACAATGAGCAGTTCTTC. It codes for CASSRGGTSYNEQFF.

The chain carries TRBV18 and TRBJ1-5; perhaps TRBD1 as D (5 bases). The germline V gene encodes CDR1 KGHSH and CDR2 LQKENI. V was cut by 2 bases and J by 7 bases, with 12 bases left in between. The CDR3 totals 14 residues. Here the CDR3 DNA reads TGTGCCAGCTCACCAAACGGGGGGGGACAGCCCCAGCATTTT. This translates into CASSPNGGGQPQHF.

The V and J genes are TRBV6-5 and TRBJ1-1; TRBD1 might be the D (6 bases). The V and J ends lost 2 bases and 6 bases respectively, with 13 bases between them. The CDR3 length is 14 residues. From germline, CDR1 is MNHEY and CDR2 SVGAGI. In DNA, the CDR3 is TGTGCCAGCAGTTACGGGGGGGCAGGGTCTGAAGCTTTCTTT. Its translation: CASSYGGAGSEAFF.

The gene calls are TRBV27 and TRBJ1-1, with D possibly being TRBD1 (6 bases). V was clipped by 0 bases and J by 0 bases, with 11 bases between them. The CDR3 length is 16 residues. Per germline, CDR1 MNHEY and CDR2 SMNVEV (reference sequence). CDR3 sequence reads: CASSLSGGRMNTEAFF. The CDR3 nucleotides read TGTGCCAGCAGTTTATCGGGGGGGCGGATGAACACTGAAGCTTTCTTT.

This chain uses TRBV7-9 with TRBJ2-7; D tentatively reads TRBD1 or TRBD2 (5 bases each). The CDR3 consists of 16 residues. Germline V gene lookup returns CDR1 SEHNR and CDR2 FQNEAQ (reference sequence). Trimming shortened V by 1 base and J by 3 bases, and 16 bases separated the two germline ends. The CDR3 DNA reads TGTGCCAGCAGCTTAGTCGGGGACGCTGGCCTCTACGAGCAGTACTTC. It yields the protein CASSLVGDAGLYEQYF.